The 30 T cell receptor beta chains below come from one sample, sequenced in a study of CD8 T cells in ankylosing spondylitis. Whole-study findings and limits: A TCR beta motif made of fewer than 10 highly homologous variants seemed typical of ankylosing spondylitis blood.

TCRdb re-called the 5' RACE reads with MiXCR, one entry per CDR3 protein. This table holds about 800,000 distinct CDR3 sequences, over 9.5% found once. The antigens for these receptors are not known. The sequenced sample consisted of blood, either unsorted or a sorted T cell fraction (not recorded which). The origin of the receptors is a male donor with ankylosing spondylitis.

This clonotype was seen only a few times. V usage is TRBV6-2 or TRBV6-3 and J usage is TRBJ2-1; the match to TRBD2 covers 14 bases. The V segment lost 6 bases and the J segment 2 bases; nucleotides outside the gene matches: 12. The CDR3 is made up of 19 amino acids. Germline loops: CDR1 MNHEY, CDR2 SVGEGT. In DNA, the CDR3 is TGTGCCAGCAGCCACACCGAGGGACTAGCGGGAGTGGCCTACAATGAGCAGTTCTTC. This sequence encodes CASSHTEGLAGVAYNEQFF.

This clonotype was found many times. This chain joins TRBV20-1 and TRBJ2-3, with TRBD2 identical over 7 bases. From germline, CDR1 is DFQATT and CDR2 SNEGSKA (reference sequence). The J segment lost 2 bases and the V segment lost 1 base, leaving 12 bases of the junction unmatched. The CDR3 sequence is 17 residues long. The CDR3 sequence is CSARGVSRGTLTDTQYF. The CDR3 nucleotides are TGCAGTGCTAGAGGGGTATCGCGGGGGACGCTCACAGATACGCAGTATTTT.

Ten or more counts support this clonotype. This sequence joins TRBV4-3 and TRBJ2-7, with D hard to call. The CDR3 is 14 residues long. V was clipped by 3 bases and J by 7 bases, with 16 bases between them. Germline V gene sequence: CDR1 LGHNA, CDR2 YSLEER. The CDR3 DNA follows: TGCGCCAGCAGCCAGTCACTTACGACGAGTGAGCAGTACTTC. Residues: CASSQSLTTSEQYF.

V gene TRBV20-1 combines with J gene TRBJ2-4; D call uncertain. V lost 4 bases and J lost 4, with 17 bases in between. The CDR3 is made up of 15 amino acids. Germline assignment: CDR1 DFQATT and CDR2 SNEGSKA (reference sequence). The CDR3 DNA follows: TGCAGTGCTACCCTGGGCCAGAACCTTAAAAACATTCAGTACTTC. It codes for CSATLGQNLKNIQYF.

The sample holds a few counts of this clonotype. This chain links TRBV6-1 with TRBJ1-1, with 7 bases identical to TRBD1. Germline CDR1 reads MNHNS; CDR2 reads SASEGT. The CDR3 totals 13 residues. V lost 8 bases, J lost 1 base, and 4 bases stayed unmatched. The CDR3 is CASCRGKNTEAFF. CDR3 bases: TGTGCCAGCTGCAGGGGGAAGAACACTGAAGCTTTCTTT.

This chain uses TRBV6-2 or TRBV6-3 with TRBJ2-2; possible D gene TRBD2, 6 bases. Germline values: CDR1 MNHEY, CDR2 SVGEGT. CDR3 length equals 10 residues. V gave up 9 bases and J gave up 10 bases, with 9 bases separating them. The chain's CDR3 is CASRREELFF. The CDR3 nucleotides are TGTGCCAGTAGGAGGGAGGAGCTGTTTTTT.

The chain is built from TRBV10-3 and TRBJ2-3, with TRBD2 matching over 7 bases. This CDR3 is built from 15 residues. The germline V gene encodes CDR1 ENHRY and CDR2 SYGVKD. With V trimmed by 4 bases and J by 0 bases, 4 bases remained unmatched. CDR3: CAISGGAGSTDTQYF. CDR3 bases: TGTGCCATCAGTGGAGGAGCGGGGAGCACAGATACGCAGTATTTT.

This clonotype was seen a few times. The gene calls are TRBV20-1 and TRBJ2-7, with a weak D call TRBD2 (6 bases). Germline V gene sequence: CDR1 DFQATT, CDR2 SNEGSKA (reference sequence). V lost 5 bases to trimming and J lost 1 base, with 15 bases between them. This CDR3 has 14 residues. The CDR3 nucleotides are TGCAGTGCTTCAGGGAGGTACCTTTCCTACGAGCAGTACTTC. Its protein product is CSASGRYLSYEQYF.

This clonotype was detected a few times. The chain joins TRBV20-1 to TRBJ2-5; 8 positions agree with TRBD1. Germline V gives CDR1 DFQATT, CDR2 SNEGSKA (reference sequence). The CDR3 length is 12 residues. Trimming removed 4 bases from V and 5 bases from J; junction bases left unmatched: 3. In DNA, the CDR3 is TGCAGTGCTATACGGACAGGGGAGACCCAGTACTTC. Its protein is CSAIRTGETQYF.

As DNA, the CDR3 is TGTGCCAGCAGCACACCGCGCCCCCCCTACGAGCAGTACTTC. Its protein is CASSTPRPPYEQYF. This chain connects TRBV7-9 to TRBJ2-7; D is ambiguous. The CDR3 spans 14 residues. V shed 5 bases and J shed 2 bases, with 13 bases lying between them. Germline V CDR1 and CDR2: SEHNR, FQNEAQ (reference sequence).

Many counts were recorded for this clonotype. The chain joins TRBV11-2 to TRBJ1-1; D uncertain. The CDR3 runs 15 residues. Deletions cut 7 bases from V and 1 base from J, with 16 bases between. Germline V gene data show CDR1 as SGHAT and CDR2 as FQNNGV. This CDR3 is CASIRSPAWNTEAFF. CDR3 sequence (DNA): TGTGCCAGCATCCGGTCCCCTGCTTGGAACACTGAAGCTTTCTTT.

The chain uses TRBV19 and TRBJ1-4; D not certain. The V end was cut by 6 bases, the J end by 0 bases, with 11 bases between. The CDR3 is made up of 15 amino acids. Germline V gives CDR1 LNHDA, CDR2 SQIVND (reference sequence). In nucleotides, the CDR3 is TGTGCCAGTAGCACCCTGACTGCAACTAATGAAAAACTGTTTTTT. This codes for CASSTLTATNEKLFF.

The chain links TRBV20-1 to TRBJ1-4; 7 positions match TRBD1. Germline V gene sequence: CDR1 DFQATT, CDR2 SNEGSKA (reference sequence). The CDR3 is 15 residues long. J was trimmed by 7 bases and V by 0 bases; bases with no gene match: 8. CDR3 DNA sequence: TGCAGTGCTAGAGATAGGACAGGCGGTATTGAAAAACTGTTTTTT. It translates to CSARDRTGGIEKLFF.

The J gene is TRBJ1-1, the V gene TRBV27; D possibly corresponds to TRBD1 (6 bases). Trimming cost V 2 bases and J 4 bases, with 14 bases left between them. CDR3 size: 15 residues. The germline V gene has CDR1 MNHEY and CDR2 SMNVEV (reference sequence). CDR3 sequence reads: CASSLEVPGVTEAFF. The DNA of the CDR3 is TGTGCCAGCAGTTTAGAGGTACCAGGGGTCACTGAAGCTTTCTTT.

A few counts support this clonotype. The chain uses TRBV7-2 and TRBJ1-1; D unclear. Deletions cut 2 bases from V and 4 bases from J, with 8 bases between. Germline V gene data show CDR1 as SGHTA and CDR2 as FQGNSA. The CDR3 has 13 amino acids. Here the CDR3 reads CASSLMGSTEAFF. CDR3 in DNA: TGTGCCAGCAGCTTAATGGGTAGCACTGAAGCTTTCTTT. Using reference TRBV7-2 and TRBJ1-1 for the parts outside the CDR3, the full variable domain is GAGVSQSPSNKVTEKGKDVELRCDPISGHTALYWYRQSLGQGLEFLIYFQGNSAPDKSGLPSDRFSAERTGGSVSTLTIQRTQQEDSAVYLCASSLMGSTEAFFGQGTRLTVV.

This clonotype was observed at least ten times. The chain joins TRBV20-1 to TRBJ2-1, with D maybe TRBD2 (7 bases). V was pared by 6 bases and J by 4 bases, with 19 bases between. The germline V gene encodes CDR1 DFQATT and CDR2 SNEGSKA (reference sequence). The CDR3 contains 15 residues. CDR3 coding DNA: TGCAGTGCCATAAAGGGGGGGAGGTCTTACAATGAGCAGTTCTTC. It translates to CSAIKGGRSYNEQFF.

The V gene is TRBV28, the J gene TRBJ2-7; the match to TRBD2 covers 7 bases. V trimming: 4 bases; J trimming: 3 bases; junction bases outside the gene matches: 9. This CDR3 has 15 amino acids. In germline, CDR1 is MDHEN, CDR2 SYDVKM. CDR3 loop: CASSSPGLADYEQYF. Written as DNA, the CDR3 is TGTGCCAGCAGTTCCCCAGGGCTAGCGGACTACGAGCAGTACTTC.

The chain links TRBV6-2 or TRBV6-3 to TRBJ2-5; D is unclear. In germline, CDR1 is MNHEY, CDR2 SVGEGT. The CDR3 runs to 15 residues. V was pared by 0 bases and J by 4 bases, with 12 bases between. The CDR3 protein is CASSYSLDGRETQYF. The CDR3 DNA reads TGTGCCAGCAGTTACTCCTTGGACGGACGAGAGACCCAGTACTTC.

At least ten counts were recorded for this clonotype. This sequence joins TRBV7-9 and TRBJ2-7; 9 bases align to TRBD2. The CDR3 runs 15 residues. CDR1 SEHNR and CDR2 FQNEAQ come from the germline V gene (reference sequence). After removal of 3 bases from V and 1 base from J, the junction contained 4 bases not matched to a gene. The CDR3 DNA reads TGTGCCAGCAGCTTTCCGCGGGGGGGTTCCTACGAGCAGTACTTC. Encoded protein: CASSFPRGGSYEQYF.

This clonotype was picked up a small number of times. The chain has TRBV4-2 and TRBJ2-3, with TRBD2 matching 7 bases. Germline V lookup: CDR1 LGHNA, CDR2 YNFKEQ. Trimming removed 0 bases from V and 3 bases from J; junction bases left unmatched: 6. The CDR3 spans 16 residues. CDR3 nucleotides: TGTGCCAGCAGCCAAGATCCCCAGCGGGGTACAGATACGCAGTATTTT. Encoded protein: CASSQDPQRGTDTQYF.

This clonotype was observed a handful of times. The chain uses TRBV5-6 and TRBJ1-6, with D possibly matching TRBD1 (6 bases). Germline V CDR1 and CDR2: SGHDT, YYEEEE. The V end lost 4 bases, the J end lost 10 bases, and 18 bases lay between the germline ends. The CDR3 runs to 15 residues. CDR3: CASSRPQGQGSPLHF. In nucleotides, the CDR3 is TGTGCCAGCAGCCGACCACAGGGTCAGGGCTCACCCCTCCACTTT.

This clonotype was counted a few times. The J gene is TRBJ1-4, the V gene TRBV5-1; D might be TRBD1 (5 bases). Trimming left V 3 bases short and J 8 bases short, with 11 bases between. Germline values: CDR1 SGHRS, CDR2 YFSETQ. The CDR3 is 13 amino acids. The CDR3 DNA reads TGCGCCAGCAGCTGGGACGCGGGAGAAAAACTGTTTTTT. It is translated as CASSWDAGEKLFF.

V is TRBV7-2 and J is TRBJ2-5, with a tentative D call TRBD2 (6 bases). This CDR3 has 15 amino acids. Trimming took 2 bases from V and 2 from J, leaving 12 bases between them. The germline V gene has CDR1 SGHTA and CDR2 FQGNSA. The CDR3 region is CASSLSWTIQETQYF. The CDR3 DNA sequence: TGTGCCAGCAGCTTATCCTGGACTATACAAGAGACCCAGTACTTC.

The chain employs TRBV20-1 and TRBJ2-3; D perhaps matches TRBD2 (5 bases). The CDR3 is made up of 12 amino acids. CDR1 is DFQATT, CDR2 SNEGSKA, per germline (reference sequence). Trimming removed 6 bases at V and 7 bases at J, with 14 bases between. The CDR3 sequence is CSAPSSGNTQYF. The CDR3 DNA reads TGCAGTGCCCCATCCAGCGGAAATACGCAGTATTTT.

The chain employs TRBV10-3 and TRBJ2-1, with 10 bases matching TRBD2. J was trimmed by 4 bases and V by 7 bases; bases with no gene match: 7. The CDR3 has 15 residues. Per germline, CDR1 ENHRY and CDR2 SYGVKD. Here the CDR3 DNA reads TGTGCCATCAAACCCACTAGCGGGGCGTACAATGAGCAGTTCTTC. Translated: CAIKPTSGAYNEQFF.

This clonotype was found a few times. The V call is TRBV6-5, the J call TRBJ1-2; no reliable D call. The V gene lost 2 bases and the J gene lost 0 bases, with 10 bases spanning the gap. This CDR3 is 15 amino acids long. Germline CDR1 is MNHEY and CDR2 is SVGAGI. This chain's CDR3 is CASSYVPGANYGYTF. CDR3 nucleotides: TGTGCCAGCAGTTACGTTCCAGGAGCTAACTATGGCTACACCTTC.

The rearrangement uses TRBV6-1 and TRBJ2-2, with 15 bases lining up with TRBD2. The J segment lost 5 bases and the V segment lost 6 bases, leaving 13 bases of the junction unmatched. Per germline, CDR1 MNHNS and CDR2 SASEGT. This CDR3 spans 19 amino acids. CDR3 amino acids: CASRPLGLAGGSRTGELFF. CDR3 DNA sequence: TGTGCCAGCAGGCCGCTCGGACTAGCGGGGGGGAGTAGAACCGGGGAGCTGTTTTTT.

This clonotype turned up a few times. The chain has TRBV5-6 and TRBJ1-2; maybe TRBD1 (5 bases). The germline gives CDR1 SGHDT, CDR2 YYEEEE. The V end was cut by 1 base, the J end by 8 bases, with 9 bases between. CDR3 size: 12 residues. CDR3 residues: CASSLIQGGYTF. CDR3 nucleotides: TGTGCCAGCAGCTTGATTCAGGGCGGCTACACCTTC.

The chain links TRBV29-1 to TRBJ2-7; a weak D match, TRBD1 (6 bases). Germline V gene data show CDR1 as SQVTM and CDR2 as ANQGSEA. V lost 4 bases and J 5 bases, leaving 24 bases between the germline ends. CDR3 length equals 16 residues. The CDR3 is CSVADNPGTQRDEQYF. Here the CDR3 DNA reads TGCAGCGTTGCCGATAACCCCGGGACACAACGTGACGAGCAGTACTTC.

This clonotype has at least ten counts. The rearrangement links TRBV15 to TRBJ2-1; no clear D gene. The CDR3 runs 11 residues. V lost 5 bases and J lost 3, with 2 bases in between. Germline-derived CDR1 and CDR2 are LNHNV and YYDKDF (reference sequence). The CDR3 nucleotides read TGTGCCACCAGCGGCTACAATGAGCAGTTCTTC. Amino acid sequence: CATSGYNEQFF.